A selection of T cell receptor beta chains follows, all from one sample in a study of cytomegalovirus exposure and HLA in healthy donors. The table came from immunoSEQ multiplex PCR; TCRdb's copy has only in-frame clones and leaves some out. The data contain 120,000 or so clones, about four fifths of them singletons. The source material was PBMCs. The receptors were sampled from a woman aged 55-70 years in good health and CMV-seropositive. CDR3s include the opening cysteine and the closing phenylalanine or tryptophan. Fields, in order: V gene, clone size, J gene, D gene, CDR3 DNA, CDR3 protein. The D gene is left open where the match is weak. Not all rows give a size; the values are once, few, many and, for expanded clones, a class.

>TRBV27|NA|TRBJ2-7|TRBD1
TGTGCCAGCAGTTTAATTGGGACAGGGGGCTACGAGCAGTACTTC
CASSLIGTGGYEQYF
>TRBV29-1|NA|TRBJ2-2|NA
TGCAGCTCGTGGACAGCCGGGGAGCTGTTTTTT
CSSWTAGELFF
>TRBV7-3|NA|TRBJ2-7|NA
TGTGCCAGCAGCCCCCAGGGCTTCCGCGAGCAGTACTTC
CASSPQGFREQYF
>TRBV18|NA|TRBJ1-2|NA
TGTGCCAGCTCACCGACGGCCCAGGCTCCAAACTATGGCTACACCTTC
CASSPTAQAPNYGYTF
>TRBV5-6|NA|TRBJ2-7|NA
TGTGCCAGCAGCTTTGGGGGCTCGGTCTACGAGCAGTACTTC
CASSFGGSVYEQYF
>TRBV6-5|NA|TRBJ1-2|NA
TGTGCCAGCAGTTACTCGCTTGGACAGAGCTATGGCTACACCTTC
CASSYSLGQSYGYTF
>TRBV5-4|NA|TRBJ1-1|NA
TGTGCCAGCAGCACGGGGGGCCCGATGAACACTGAAGCTTTCTTT
CASSTGGPMNTEAFF
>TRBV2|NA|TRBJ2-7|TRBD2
TGTGCCAGCAGTGCGGGGGGACTAGCGAGCTACGAGCAGTACTTC
CASSAGGLASYEQYF
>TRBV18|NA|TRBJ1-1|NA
TGTGCCAGCTTAGTGAGGGAGAGAAGCACTGAAGCTTTCTTT
CASLVRERSTEAFF
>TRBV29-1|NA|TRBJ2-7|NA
TGCAGCGTTGAAGGTTGGCAGGGGACGTCCCACGAGCAGTACTTC
CSVEGWQGTSHEQYF
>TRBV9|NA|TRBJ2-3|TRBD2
TGTGCCAGCAGCGTACGAAGTAGCGGGCAGGCAGATACGCAGTATTTT
CASSVRSSGQADTQYF
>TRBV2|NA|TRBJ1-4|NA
TGTGCCAGCAGTTTAGCCCCTTCCTTGGTTGAAAAACTGTTTTTT
CASSLAPSLVEKLFF
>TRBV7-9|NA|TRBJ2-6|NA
TGTGCCAGCAGAGAAACAGGTCCCGGGGCCAACGTCCTGACTTTC
CASRETGPGANVLTF
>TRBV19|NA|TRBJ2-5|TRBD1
TGTGCCAGTAGTATGCGGCAGGGGGTAGAGACCCAGTACTTC
CASSMRQGVETQYF
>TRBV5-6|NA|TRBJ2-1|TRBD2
TGTGCCAGCAGCTCCTCTCCGGGACTAGCGGGAGGAAATGAGCAGTTCTTC
CASSSSPGLAGGNEQFF
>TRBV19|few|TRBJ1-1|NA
TGTGCCAGTAGTGTAAACAGGGACACTGAAGCTTTCTTT
CASSVNRDTEAFF
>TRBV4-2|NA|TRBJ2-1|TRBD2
TGTGCCAGCAGCCAAGATGATCAGCGGGAGGCGGCGGGCTACAATGAGCAGTTCTTC
CASSQDDQREAAGYNEQFF
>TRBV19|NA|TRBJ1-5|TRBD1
TGTGCCAGTAGGAGTCCTTACAGGGGCAGAGATCAGCCCCAGCATTTT
CASRSPYRGRDQPQHF
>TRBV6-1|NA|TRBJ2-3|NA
TGTGCCAGCAGGACAAGTATTAGCACAGATACGCAGTATTTT
CASRTSISTDTQYF
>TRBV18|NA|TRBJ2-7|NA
TGTGCCAGCTCACCGTTCCTCTACGAGCAGTACTTC
CASSPFLYEQYF
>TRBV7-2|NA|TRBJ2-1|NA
TGTGCCAGCAGCCGGGGTGGATTGGGGGGACACAATGAGCAGTTCTTC
CASSRGGLGGHNEQFF
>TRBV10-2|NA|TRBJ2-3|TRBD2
TGCGCCATCGTACTAGCGGATAGCACAGATACGCAGTATTTT
CAIVLADSTDTQYF
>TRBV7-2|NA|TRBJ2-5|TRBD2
TGTGCCAGCAGCCCGTGGGGCGGGAGGTCCGGGGGGACCCAGTACTTC
CASSPWGGRSGGTQYF
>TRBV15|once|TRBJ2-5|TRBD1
TGTGCCACCAGCACCCGGGACAGGGCATCAGAGACCCAGTACTTC
CATSTRDRASETQYF
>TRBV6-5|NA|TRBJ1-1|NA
TGTGCCAGCAGTTACTCGATAGAGGGAGGATCCGCTGAAGCTTTCTTT
CASSYSIEGGSAEAFF
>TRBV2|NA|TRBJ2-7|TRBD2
TGTGCCAGCAGAGAGACTAGCGGGAGTTACGAGCAGTACTTC
CASRETSGSYEQYF
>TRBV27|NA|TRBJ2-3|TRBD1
TGTGCCAGCAGTCCCGGGACAGGACCAGATACGCAGTATTTT
CASSPGTGPDTQYF
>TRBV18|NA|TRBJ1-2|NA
TGTGCCAGCTCACCTCGTTCGGCAGGGAACTATGGCTACACCTTC
CASSPRSAGNYGYTF
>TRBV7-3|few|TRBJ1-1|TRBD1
TGTGCCAGCAGCTTAACCGGACAGGGTCACACTGAAGCTTTCTTT
CASSLTGQGHTEAFF
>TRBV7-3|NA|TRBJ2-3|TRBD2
TGTGCCAGCAGCTTACTGGAGACGGGCACAGCGGGGACGCAGTATTTT
CASSLLETGTAGTQYF
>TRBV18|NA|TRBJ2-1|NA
TGTGCCAGCTCAAATAGCGAGTATGAGCAGTTCTTC
CASSNSEYEQFF
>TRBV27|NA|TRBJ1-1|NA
TGTGCCAGCAGTTTATCGTTGGCGAACACTGAAGCTTTCTTT
CASSLSLANTEAFF
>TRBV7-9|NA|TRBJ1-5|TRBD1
TGTGCCAGCAGCTCCGGGACAGAAACATATAGCAATCAGCCCCAGCATTTT
CASSSGTETYSNQPQHF
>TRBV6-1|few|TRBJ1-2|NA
TGTGCCAGCAAAAGGACAGATTATGGCTACACCTTC
CASKRTDYGYTF
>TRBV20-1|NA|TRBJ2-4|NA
TGCAGTGCTCAGTACCGAAACATTCAGTACTTC
CSAQYRNIQYF
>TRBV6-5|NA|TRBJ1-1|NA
TGTGCCAGCAGTGGCTGGACAGACCCTCGGGCTTTCTTT
CASSGWTDPRAFF
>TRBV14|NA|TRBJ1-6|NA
TGTGCCAGCAGCCAAGAAATAAGGGGGTCAGGTTATTCACCCCTCCACTTT
CASSQEIRGSGYSPLHF
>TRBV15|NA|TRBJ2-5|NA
TGTGCCACCCGCGAAGAGTGGTCCCAGTACTTC
CATREEWSQYF
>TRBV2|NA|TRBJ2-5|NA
TGTGCCAGCAGTGTCGGCGGGGAGGAGACCCAGTACTTC
CASSVGGEETQYF
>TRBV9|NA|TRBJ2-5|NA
TGTGCCAGCAGCACCCTCAGGGGTCCAGGGACCCAGTACTTC
CASSTLRGPGTQYF
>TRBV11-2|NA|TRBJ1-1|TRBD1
TGTGCCAGCAGCTTTTACAGGGGGAACACTGAAGCTTTCTTT
CASSFYRGNTEAFF
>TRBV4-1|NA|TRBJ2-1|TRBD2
TGCGCCAGCAGGATCTTAGCGGGAGCGCGATCGAATGAGCAGTTCTTC
CASRILAGARSNEQFF
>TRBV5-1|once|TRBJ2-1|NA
TGCGCCAGCAGCTTGGAGCGACGTAACAATGAGCAGTTCTTC
CASSLERRNNEQFF